This T cell receptor beta chain was sequenced in a study of Graves' ophthalmopathy and Graves' hyperthyroidism (dated 2018 in TCRdb). Concerning the study at large: Hyperthyroidism was considered stable if no progression to ophthalmopathy occurred within 18 months of follow-up. The study used signatures of the TCR beta repertoire to tell Graves' ophthalmopathy apart from Graves' hyperthyroidism and to predict which patients would progress to ophthalmopathy. In total, around 140 blood samples were TCR-sequenced: fewer than 50 ophthalmopathy, roughly 77 hyperthyroidism and roughly 17 hyperthyroidism-to-ophthalmopathy patients. A discovery set of 100 patients (43 ophthalmopathy, around 57 stable hyperthyroidism) was enrolled to explore V-J signatures distinguishing ophthalmopathy from hyperthyroidism. For independent validation, a separate cohort was made up of 18 hyperthyroidism patients plus 17 patients who later progressed from hyperthyroidism to ophthalmopathy. In over 5 hyperthyroidism patients, the T-cell repertoire of thyroid tissue was compared with the T-cell repertoire of blood. Once sampling was done, hyperthyroidism patients were given methimazole at a starting dose of 30 mg daily, while ophthalmopathy patients were given high-dose intravenous methylprednisolone. On the study overall, not on this receptor specifically: In validation, the model predicted ophthalmopathy progression with 55% to 71% sensitivity and 72.22% specificity; approximately 12 predicted patients were CT-confirmed with GO in a median of about 6.2 months. Most of the expanded thyroid clonotypes with a frequency above 0.001 were also detected in blood, and it was suggested that the thyroid immune response may be reflected by blood repertoires. Ophthalmopathy was separated from stable hyperthyroidism by the 13-signature model with more than 85% sensitivity and about 81% specificity in cross-validation and with 80%/75% in the test set. No statistical method was used to predetermine the sample size, and group allocation was not hidden from the investigators.

This clonotype was seen many times. The target of this receptor is not known. There are no base qualities to consult, and no much larger clone falls within one base. Patients with hyperthyroidism were aged 18 to 65 years, had been newly diagnosed, and had a disease duration of less than 2 months. Patients were excluded if they had other autoimmune diseases, uncontrolled infections, pregnancy or lactation. Clinical symptoms, serum thyroxine, TRAb, thyroid ultrasound and orbital computed tomography formed the basis of the diagnosis. Total RNA was extracted with Trizol reagent and quality-checked on an Agilent 2100 Bioanalyzer. The CDR3, from cysteine to phenylalanine, totals 14 residues. Solely the CDR3 DNA is kept, with 42 bases framed from the first base. CDR1 and CDR2, looked up from the germline V gene, are SGHTA and FQGNSA. The V and J ends are trimmed by 5 bases and 3 bases, leaving 13 bases between them.

For repertoire sequencing, TCR beta CDR3 regions were amplified from RNA transcripts. A first-round RT-PCR used HTBI primers with the Qiagen OneStep RT-PCR kit, followed by a second-round multiplex PCR, size selection and purification. Libraries were sequenced on an Illumina HiSeq2000 using paired-end 100 bp reads. The authors' pipeline ran thus. SOAPnuke was used to process the reads, removing any read that contained adapters or uncalled bases, had a mean Phred below 15, or lacked an exact match to the constant primer or identifier. COPE v1.2.5 was used to merge high-quality paired reads. Unique nucleotide sequences were defined as clonotypes and aligned to IMGT TRB V, D and J references using MiTCR v1.1. Only V-J combinations with frequency above 0.0001 were analysed, covering over 99% of repertoires. For each V-J combination, a TCR clonal expansion and chaos score was defined as the ratio of F50 clonal expansion to chaos observed in the TCRdist matrix. Welch's t-statistics and random forest were used to reduce features to about a dozen V-J combinations, which were fed into a naive Bayes classifier. The Morisita-Horn index was used to measure how similar the thyroid and blood repertoires were. Using fastp trimming at Q25 and MiXCR clonotype assembly, TCRdb reanalyzed the public sequencing data and kept in-frame beta chains. CDR3 protein sequences are deduplicated, and each keeps its most common genes and DNA. TCRdb's processing, not the authors', yielded these V and J calls. The sample yields some 1.1 million distinct CDR3 sequences; approximately 35% were counted once. In total, the top ten clones hold roughly 11% of the sample.

This TCR was recovered from an adult man with Graves' hyperthyroidism. The chain uses TRBV7-2 and TRBJ1-2; D gene: possibly TRBD1, on 6 matching bases. Material for sequencing was peripheral blood or thyroid tissue (not recorded which). In nucleotide form, the sequence is TGTGCCAGCAGCCCCGACAGGTTCGACTATGGCTACACCTTC. This is translated as CASSPDRFDYGYTF.